This T cell receptor (beta chain) was retrieved from a study of cytomegalovirus exposure and HLA in healthy donors. This clone was counted once. Its antigen is still unknown. The assay was immunoSEQ multiplex PCR, and TCRdb's table has in-frame clones only and misses some. The table includes over 150,000 clones, roughly 90% detected once. The CDR3 sequence is 16 residues long. Trimming took 2 bases from V and 6 from J; bases not matched to a gene: 9. Germline V gene sequence: CDR1 SGHVS, CDR2 FQNEAQ. Findings of the study overall: Subsequent analysis revealed that first-cohort TCR clusters tended to co-occur in the roughly 120 validation repertoires. A list of roughly 160 TCR beta chains associated with cytomegalovirus was given. Diagnosis of cytomegalovirus status made by the classifier reportedly showed high specificity and sensitivity.

This chain uses TRBV7-8 with TRBJ2-1, with 8 bases matching TRBD2. The clonotype comes from a woman between 25 and 40 years old in good health and CMV-seronegative. The specimen was PBMCs. CDR3 coding DNA: TGTGCCAGCAGCTTAATTCCAGCGGGAGTCTCCAATGAGCAGTTCTTC. It codes for CASSLIPAGVSNEQFF.